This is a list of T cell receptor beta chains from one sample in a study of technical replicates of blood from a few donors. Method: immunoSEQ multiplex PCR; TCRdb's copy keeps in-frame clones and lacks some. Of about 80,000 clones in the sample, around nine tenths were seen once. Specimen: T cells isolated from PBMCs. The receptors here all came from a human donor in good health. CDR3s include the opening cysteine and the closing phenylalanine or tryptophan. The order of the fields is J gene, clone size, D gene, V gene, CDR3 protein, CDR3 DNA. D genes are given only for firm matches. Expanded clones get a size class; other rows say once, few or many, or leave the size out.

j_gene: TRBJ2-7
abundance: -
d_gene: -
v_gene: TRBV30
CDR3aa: CAWSVTGILLTYEQYF
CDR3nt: TGTGCCTGGAGTGTTACAGGGATCTTATTAACCTACGAGCAGTACTTC

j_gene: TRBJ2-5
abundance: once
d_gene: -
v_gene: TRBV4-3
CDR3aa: CASSQVAWETQYF
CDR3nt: TGCGCCAGCAGCCAAGTGGCATGGGAGACCCAGTACTTC

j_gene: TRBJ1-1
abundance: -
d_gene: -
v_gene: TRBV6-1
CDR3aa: CASSVRGYTEAFF
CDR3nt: TGTGCCAGCAGTGTTCGGGGATACACTGAAGCTTTCTTT

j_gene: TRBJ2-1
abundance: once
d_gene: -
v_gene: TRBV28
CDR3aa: CASSFSRVRFF
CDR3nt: TGTGCCAGCAGTTTTAGCCGGGTACGGTTCTTC

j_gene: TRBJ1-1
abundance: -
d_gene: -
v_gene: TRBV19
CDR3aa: CASSINAGNTEAFF
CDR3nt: TGTGCCAGTAGTATAAATGCCGGGAACACTGAAGCTTTCTTT

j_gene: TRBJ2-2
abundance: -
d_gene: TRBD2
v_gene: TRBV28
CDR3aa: CASMLGTSGNTGELFF
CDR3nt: TGTGCCAGCATGTTGGGGACTAGCGGGAACACCGGGGAGCTGTTTTTT

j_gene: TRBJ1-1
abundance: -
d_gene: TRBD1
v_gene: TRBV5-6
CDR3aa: CASSSDRGTEAFF
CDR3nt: TGTGCCAGCAGTTCTGACAGGGGCACTGAAGCTTTCTTT

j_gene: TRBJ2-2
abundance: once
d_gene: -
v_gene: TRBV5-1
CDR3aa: CASSFQGLHLSGELFF
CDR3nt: TGCGCCAGCAGCTTCCAGGGACTCCATTTGTCCGGGGAGCTGTTTTTT

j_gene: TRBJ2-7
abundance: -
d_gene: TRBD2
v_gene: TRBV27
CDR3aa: CASSLLIAGGPYEQYF
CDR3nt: TGTGCCAGCAGTCTTCTAATAGCGGGAGGGCCTTACGAGCAGTACTTC

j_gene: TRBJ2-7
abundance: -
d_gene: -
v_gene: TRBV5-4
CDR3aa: CASSLFPRSYEQYF
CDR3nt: TGTGCCAGCAGCTTGTTCCCTCGGTCCTACGAGCAGTACTTC

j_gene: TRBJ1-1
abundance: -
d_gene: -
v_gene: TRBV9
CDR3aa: CASSVSGMNTEAFF
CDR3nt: TGTGCCAGCAGCGTTTCGGGGATGAACACTGAAGCTTTCTTT

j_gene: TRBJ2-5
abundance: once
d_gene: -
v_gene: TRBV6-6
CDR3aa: CASSYSGGRETQYF
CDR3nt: TGTGCCAGCAGTTACTCCGGGGGTAGGGAGACCCAGTACTTC

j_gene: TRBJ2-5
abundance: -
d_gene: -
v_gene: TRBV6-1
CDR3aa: CASSESGAETQYF
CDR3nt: TGTGCCAGCAGTGAATCAGGGGCAGAGACCCAGTACTTC

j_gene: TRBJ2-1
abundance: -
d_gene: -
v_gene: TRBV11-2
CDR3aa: CASSSSSTYNEQFF
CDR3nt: TGTGCCAGCAGCTCATCTAGCACCTACAATGAGCAGTTCTTC

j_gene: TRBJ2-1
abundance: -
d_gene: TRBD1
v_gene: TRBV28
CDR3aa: CASSSGTGPQWDEQFF
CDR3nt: TGTGCCAGCAGTTCCGGGACAGGGCCGCAATGGGATGAGCAGTTCTTC

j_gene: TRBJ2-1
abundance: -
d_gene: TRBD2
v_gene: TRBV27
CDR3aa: CASSLSSPSGRKNEQFF
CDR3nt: TGTGCCAGCAGTTTGTCGTCCCCTAGCGGGAGAAAAAATGAGCAGTTCTTC